These T cell receptor beta chains were read from a single sample in a study of cytomegalovirus exposure and HLA in healthy donors. Profiled with immunoSEQ multiplex PCR; TCRdb holds only in-frame clones, not every one. The repertoire holds 250,000 to 300,000 clones, with 80% to 95% as singletons. Sequencing was performed on PBMCs. All receptors come from a girl aged 2-9 years in good health and CMV-seronegative. The CDR3 runs from the conserved cysteine through the conserved F or W. A D gene is named only where the DNA matches it firmly. Size values are once, few and many counts, or a class for expanded clones, and some rows have none.

V gene,J gene,D gene,clone size,CDR3 DNA,CDR3 protein
TRBV19,TRBJ1-2,TRBD1,-,TGTGCCAGTGAACAGCGGAGGGGACAGGACCTAGACTATGGCTACACCTTC,CASEQRRGQDLDYGYTF
TRBV15,TRBJ1-2,-,once,TGTGCCACCAGCCCCGTGAGCCTGGGCAATAACTATGGCTACACCTTC,CATSPVSLGNNYGYTF
TRBV10-1,TRBJ1-1,TRBD1,few,TGCGCCAGCAGTCCGAGGACAGGCAGGAACACTGAAGCTTTCTTT,CASSPRTGRNTEAFF
TRBV13,TRBJ1-1,TRBD1,-,TGTGCCAGCAGTCCCACAGGGGGGAACACTGAAGCTTTCTTT,CASSPTGGNTEAFF
TRBV6-1,TRBJ2-2,-,few,TGTGCCAGCAGTCCCTTGGCGGGGCCGGGGGAGCTGTTTTTT,CASSPLAGPGELFF
TRBV30,TRBJ1-1,-,-,TGTGCCTGGAGCCAAGACCCTAGGCCTCACTTGAACACTGAAGCTTTCTTT,CAWSQDPRPHLNTEAFF
TRBV7-9,TRBJ2-5,-,-,TGTGCCAGCAGCTCCGGTTATTGGACCCAGTACTTC,CASSSGYWTQYF
TRBV15,TRBJ2-1,-,-,TGTGCCACCAGCCCCCCTGCTAAACTAAGCCCCTCCTACAATGAGCAGTTCTTC,CATSPPAKLSPSYNEQFF
TRBV6-5,TRBJ1-1,-,once,TGTGCCAGCAGTTACGGAGGGTACACTGAAGCTTTCTTT,CASSYGGYTEAFF
TRBV11-1,TRBJ2-7,TRBD2,-,TGTGCCAGCAGCGAAGCGGGGGTGACCTACGAGCAGTACTTC,CASSEAGVTYEQYF
TRBV14,TRBJ2-1,-,-,TGTGCCAGCAGCCAACGATGGGGCGACAGCTCCTACAATGAGCAGTTCTTC,CASSQRWGDSSYNEQFF
TRBV15,TRBJ1-1,-,-,TGTGCCACCAGCAGAGATCAGCAGGGCCTTTTCTTGAACACTGAAGCTTTCTTT,CATSRDQQGLFLNTEAFF
TRBV18,TRBJ2-2,TRBD1,-,TGTGCCAGCTCACCTCTACAGGGGGCCGGGGAGCTGTTTTTT,CASSPLQGAGELFF
TRBV6-4,TRBJ1-1,TRBD1,-,TGTGCCAGCAGACCCACAACAGGGGCCTGGGACACTGAAGCTTTCTTT,CASRPTTGAWDTEAFF
TRBV7-9,TRBJ2-1,TRBD1,-,TGTGCCAGCAGCTTTAGTCTGAGGGACAGGGTGTACTACAATGAGCAGTTCTTC,CASSFSLRDRVYYNEQFF
TRBV5-6,TRBJ2-7,TRBD1,-,TGTGCCAGCAGCTCAAGCCCCGACAGGGACGAGCAGTACTTC,CASSSSPDRDEQYF
TRBV10-3,TRBJ1-3,-,-,TGTGCCATCAGTGAGCTAAAAGGGGTTACTGGAAACACCATATATTTT,CAISELKGVTGNTIYF